The clone carrying this T cell receptor beta chain was seen a single time. With a much larger clone just one base away, this may be a read error. This sample was included in a study of blood T cells in healthy people across ages. A sample-barcoded 5' primer and a J-beta primer mix were used in a second PCR of roughly 7 to 11 cycles. TCRdb re-called the 5' RACE reads with MiXCR, one entry per CDR3 protein. Of 1.5 million or so distinct CDR3 sequences in the sample, less than 45% were seen once. The germline V and J ends were trimmed by 1 base and 10 bases, with 11 bases remaining between them. The CDR3 is 13 amino acids. Per the germline V gene, CDR1 is LGHNA and CDR2 is YNFKEQ.

The rearrangement links TRBV4-2 to TRBJ2-1, with D uncertain. The clonotype originates from a woman aged 18-29 years in good health. Sequencing was performed on blood. In nucleotides, the CDR3 is TGTGCCAGCAGCCAAGGACCCGCCTACGAGCAGTTCTTC. It codes for CASSQGPAYEQFF.